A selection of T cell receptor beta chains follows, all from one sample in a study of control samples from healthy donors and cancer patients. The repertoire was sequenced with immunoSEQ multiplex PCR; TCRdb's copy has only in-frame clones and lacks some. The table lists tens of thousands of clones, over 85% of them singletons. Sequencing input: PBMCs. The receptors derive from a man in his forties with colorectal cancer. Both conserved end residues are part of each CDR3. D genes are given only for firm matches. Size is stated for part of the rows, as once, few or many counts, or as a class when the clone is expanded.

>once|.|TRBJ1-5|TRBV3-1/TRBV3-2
CASSQDRLQPQHF
TGTGCCAGCAGCCAAGACCGACTTCAGCCCCAGCATTTT
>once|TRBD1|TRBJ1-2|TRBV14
CASSQVTGTVGDGYTF
TGTGCCAGCAGCCAAGTGACCGGGACAGTTGGAGATGGCTACACCTTC
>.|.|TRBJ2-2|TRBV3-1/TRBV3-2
CASSPASGAIGELFF
TGTGCCAGCAGCCCAGCATCGGGAGCGATCGGGGAGCTGTTTTTT
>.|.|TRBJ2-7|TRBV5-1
CASSFGPAYEQYF
TGCGCCAGCAGCTTCGGACCCGCCTACGAGCAGTACTTC
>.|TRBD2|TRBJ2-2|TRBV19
CASLLAGGDTGELFF
TGTGCCAGTCTTCTAGCGGGAGGGGACACCGGGGAGCTGTTTTTT
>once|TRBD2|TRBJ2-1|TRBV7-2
CASRAGGIVPTRYNEQFF
TGTGCCAGCAGAGCGGGAGGAATTGTCCCGACCCGTTACAATGAGCAGTTCTTC
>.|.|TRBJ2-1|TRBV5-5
CASSYSDEQFF
TGTGCCAGCAGCTACTCGGATGAGCAGTTCTTC
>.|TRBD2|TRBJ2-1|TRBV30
CAWSSGGPYNEQFF
TGTGCCTGGAGCTCGGGAGGGCCCTACAATGAGCAGTTCTTC
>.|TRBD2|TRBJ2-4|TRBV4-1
CASSQDSTSGTKNIQYF
TGCGCCAGCAGCCAAGATTCGACTAGCGGGACCAAAAACATTCAGTACTTC
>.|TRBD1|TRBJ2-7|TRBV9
CASSSTGTGGGEQYF
TGTGCCAGCAGCTCTACTGGGACAGGGGGGGGCGAGCAGTACTTC
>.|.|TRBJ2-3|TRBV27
CAIRGGSTQYF
TGTGCCATAAGGGGCGGGTCTACGCAGTATTTT
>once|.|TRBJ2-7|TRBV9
CASSPGSGYYEQYF
TGTGCCAGCAGCCCAGGATCGGGCTACTACGAGCAGTACTTC
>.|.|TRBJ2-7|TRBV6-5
CASSYEQSSYEQYF
TGTGCCAGCAGTTACGAGCAGAGCTCCTACGAGCAGTACTTC
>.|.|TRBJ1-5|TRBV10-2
CASSDPWGSNQPQHF
TGCGCCAGCAGTGACCCGTGGGGGAGCAATCAGCCCCAGCATTTT
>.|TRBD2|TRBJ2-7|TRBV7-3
CASSLGGGRDYEQYF
TGTGCCAGCAGCTTAGGCGGCGGGAGGGACTACGAGCAGTACTTC
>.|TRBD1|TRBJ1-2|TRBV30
CAWSRDSLNYGYTF
TGTGCCTGGAGTCGGGACAGCCTTAACTATGGCTACACCTTC
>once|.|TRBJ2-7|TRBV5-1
CASSSDWDYEQYF
TGCGCCAGCAGCTCCGATTGGGACTACGAGCAGTACTTC
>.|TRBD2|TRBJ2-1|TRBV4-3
CASSPGLADYNEQFF
TGCGCCAGCAGCCCGGGACTAGCGGACTACAATGAGCAGTTCTTC
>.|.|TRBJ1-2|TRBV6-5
CASSTGNYGYTF
TGTGCCAGCAGTACAGGGAACTATGGCTACACCTTC
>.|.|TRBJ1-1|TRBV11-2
CASSLAWAWNTEAFF
TGTGCCAGCAGCTTAGCTTGGGCGTGGAACACTGAAGCTTTCTTT
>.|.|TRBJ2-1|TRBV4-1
CASSQDGVDGVVEQFF
TGCGCCAGCAGCCAAGATGGGGTGGATGGAGTGGTTGAGCAGTTCTTC
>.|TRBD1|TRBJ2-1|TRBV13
CASSRGQLGEQFF
TGTGCCAGCAGCCGGGGACAGTTAGGTGAGCAGTTCTTC
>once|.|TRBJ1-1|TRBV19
CASSMAGGSTEAFF
TGTGCCAGTAGCATGGCCGGGGGGAGCACTGAAGCTTTCTTT
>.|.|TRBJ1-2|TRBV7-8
CASSEQGLVYGYTF
TGTGCCAGCAGCGAACAGGGTCTAGTCTATGGCTACACCTTC
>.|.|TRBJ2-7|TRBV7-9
CASSSSQRPYEQYF
TGTGCCAGCAGCTCATCCCAGCGGCCCTACGAGCAGTACTTC
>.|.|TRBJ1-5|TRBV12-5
CASGLVLPGAVSNQPQHF
TGTGCTAGTGGTTTGGTACTCCCGGGGGCTGTGAGCAATCAGCCCCAGCATTTT
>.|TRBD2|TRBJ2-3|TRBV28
CASGPSGRTGDTQYF
TGTGCCAGCGGTCCTAGCGGGAGAACAGGAGATACGCAGTATTTT
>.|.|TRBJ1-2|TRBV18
CASSPAGQNYGYTF
TGTGCCAGCTCACCCGCAGGCCAAAACTATGGCTACACCTTC
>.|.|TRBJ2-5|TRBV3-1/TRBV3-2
CASSQEEAVSWGQETQYF
TGTGCCAGCAGCCAAGAAGAGGCGGTCAGTTGGGGACAAGAGACCCAGTACTTC
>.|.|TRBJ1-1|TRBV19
CASSILRSSTEAFF
TGTGCCAGTAGTATACTCCGAAGCAGCACTGAAGCTTTCTTT
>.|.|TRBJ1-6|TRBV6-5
CASSKRGGGDSPLHF
TGTGCCAGCTCGAAGAGAGGAGGAGGCGATTCACCCCTCCACTTT
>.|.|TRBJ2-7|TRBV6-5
CAISWGLAAYEQYF
TGTGCCATCTCATGGGGGCTAGCGGCGTACGAGCAGTACTTC